The 22 T cell receptor beta chains in this list originate from one sample, sequenced in a study of blood T cell repertoires in COVID-19. Data came from immunoSEQ multiplex PCR; TCRdb stores just in-frame clones and leaves some out. The sample lists approximately 210,000 clones, roughly 81% seen once, with 7.6% in the top ten. The sample taken for sequencing was peripheral blood. The origin of the receptors is a woman between 45 and 60 years old with active or convalescent COVID-19.

The chain couples TRBV14 to TRBJ2-5; 13 bases agree with TRBD2. This CDR3 comprises 20 residues. Trimming at V came to 3 bases and at J to 7 bases, leaving 20 bases not matched to a gene. The germline gives CDR1 SGHDN, CDR2 FVKESK. CDR3 sequence: CASSHRTSGGSYGKRGTQYF. CDR3 nucleotides: TGTGCCAGCAGCCACAGGACTAGCGGGGGCTCCTATGGGAAAAGAGGGACCCAGTACTTC.

The chain joins TRBV28 to TRBJ2-2; 7 nucleotides match TRBD2. The CDR3 loop spans 15 amino acids. Germline trimming cut 1 base from V and 6 bases from J; bases unmatched to any gene: 5. Per the germline V gene, CDR1 is MDHEN and CDR2 is SYDVKM. CDR3: CASSLYRGRAGELFF. CDR3 DNA: TGTGCCAGCAGTTTATACCGGGGGAGGGCCGGGGAGCTGTTTTTT.

The chain couples TRBV10-3 to TRBJ2-7; D is unclear. The CDR3 is made up of 14 amino acids. Germline V CDR1 and CDR2: ENHRY, SYGVKD. V dropped 0 bases and J dropped 4 bases, with 10 bases sitting between them. The CDR3 loop is CAISESGEKYEQYF. CDR3 nucleotides: TGTGCCATCAGTGAGTCGGGCGAAAAGTACGAGCAGTACTTC.

This clone was seen more than once but under ten times. V usage is TRBV7-9 and J usage is TRBJ2-7; D ambiguous. V lost 4 bases and J 3 bases, leaving 4 bases between the germline ends. CDR3 length: 11 amino acids. CDR1 and CDR2 from the germline V gene are SEHNR and FQNEAQ (reference sequence). CDR3 sequence (DNA): TGTGCCAGCAGCTCCTACTACGAGCAGTACTTC. Encoded protein: CASSSYYEQYF.

The rearrangement links TRBV29-1 to TRBJ2-7; TRBD1 matches at 9 bases. In germline, CDR1 is SQVTM, CDR2 ANQGSEA. The junction had 16 bases not matched to a gene; V was cut back by 6 bases and J by 4 bases. The CDR3 length is 16 residues. The chain's CDR3 is CSVKGMGTGGLYEQYF. In DNA form, the CDR3 reads TGCAGCGTGAAAGGTATGGGAACAGGGGGCTTGTACGAGCAGTACTTC.

This rearrangement joins TRBV29-1 to TRBJ1-6; D gene ambiguous. The V gene lost 3 bases and the J gene lost 9 bases, with 15 bases spanning the gap. Germline V CDR1 and CDR2: SQVTM, ANQGSEA. The CDR3 spans 14 residues. This chain's CDR3 is CSVEPLPLGSPLHF. CDR3 coding DNA: TGCAGCGTTGAGCCCCTACCGCTTGGTTCACCCCTCCACTTT.

This sequence joins TRBV12-3 or TRBV12-4 and TRBJ2-1; perhaps TRBD2 as D (5 bases). Between the trimmed V and J ends, which lost 6 bases and 8 bases, there was a span of 11 bases. The CDR3 spans 12 residues. The chain's CDR3 is CASRDRRYEQFF. In DNA form, the CDR3 reads TGTGCCAGCAGAGATAGGAGGTATGAGCAGTTCTTC.

This chain joins TRBV19 and TRBJ2-5; D is unresolved. Looked up from germline, CDR1 is LNHDA and CDR2 is SQIVND (reference sequence). V gave up 2 bases and J gave up 4 bases, with 11 bases separating them. The CDR3 extends over 14 amino acids. The DNA of the CDR3 is TGTGCCAGTAGTATATTCCCCCCGGGAGAGACCCAGTACTTC. Encoded protein: CASSIFPPGETQYF.

This chain connects TRBV19 to TRBJ1-5; 7 bases match TRBD1. Germline values: CDR1 LNHDA, CDR2 SQIVND (reference sequence). CDR3 length: 15 amino acids. The V gene end was trimmed by 6 bases and the J gene end by 0 bases; junction bases not matched to a gene: 5. CDR3 sequence (DNA): TGTGCCAGTAGCCACACAGGGGTTAGCAATCAGCCCCAGCATTTT. Translating it yields CASSHTGVSNQPQHF.

The chain links TRBV27 to TRBJ1-4; D unresolved. There are 15 residues in the CDR3. Germline V CDR1 and CDR2: MNHEY, SMNVEV (reference sequence). V was cut by 8 bases and J by 0 bases, with 13 bases left in between. The CDR3 protein is CASGTTRATNEKLFF. CDR3 DNA sequence: TGTGCCAGCGGAACGACACGAGCAACTAATGAAAAACTGTTTTTT.

The gene calls are TRBV5-1 and TRBJ2-3; D call uncertain. Germline CDR1 and CDR2: SGHRS and YFSETQ. Trimming pared 3 bases from V and 6 bases from J, leaving 11 bases between. This CDR3 spans 13 amino acids. Here the CDR3 reads CASSSSSWDTQYF. The DNA for the CDR3 is TGCGCCAGCAGCTCCTCTAGTTGGGATACGCAGTATTTT. The variable domain in full, with the rest retrieved from reference TRBV5-1 and TRBJ2-3, is KAGVTQTPRYLIKTRGQQVTLSCSPISGHRSVSWYQQTPGQGLQFLFEYFSETQRNKGNFPGRFSGRQFSNSRSEMNVSTLELGDSALYLCASSSSSWDTQYFGPGTRLTVL.

The chain has TRBV29-1 and TRBJ1-2; D remains ambiguous. V was pared by 2 bases and J by 4 bases, with 8 bases between. The CDR3 is 12 residues long. CDR1 and CDR2 (germline): SQVTM, ANQGSEA. The CDR3: CSVEMEGYGYTF. CDR3 coding DNA: TGCAGCGTTGAAATGGAGGGCTATGGCTACACCTTC. Looking up the rest from reference TRBV29-1 and TRBJ1-2 gives the full variable domain: SAVISQKPSRDICQRGTSLTIQCQVDSQVTMMFWYRQQPGQSLTLIATANQGSEATYESGFVIDKFPISRPNLTFSTLTVSNMSPEDSSIYLCSVEMEGYGYTFGSGTRLTVV.

The chain links TRBV5-6 to TRBJ1-6; D call uncertain. The germline V gene has CDR1 SGHDT and CDR2 YYEEEE. V was trimmed by 2 bases and J by 1 base, leaving 10 bases between them. The length of the CDR3 is 16 residues. In DNA, the CDR3 is TGTGCCAGCAGCTTACGACTAATTTCCTATAATTCACCCCTCCACTTT. It is translated as CASSLRLISYNSPLHF.

The V gene is TRBV6-6, the J gene TRBJ2-7; TRBD1 aligns across 8 bases. CDR3 size: 15 residues. The germline V gene encodes CDR1 MNHNY and CDR2 SVGAGI (reference sequence). V was pared by 7 bases and J by 2 bases, with 10 bases of the junction left unmatched. This chain's CDR3 is CASTLEGQAPYEQYF. The DNA of the CDR3 is TGTGCCAGCACCCTAGAGGGACAGGCTCCCTACGAGCAGTACTTC.

The CDR3: CASSLSHLSPTDTQYF. DNA for the CDR3: TGTGCCAGCAGTCTTTCCCACCTATCCCCCACAGATACGCAGTATTTT. V is TRBV6-6 and J is TRBJ2-3; D is unclear. Germline CDR1 reads MNHNY; CDR2 reads SVGAGI (reference sequence). Between the trimmed V and J ends, which lost 5 bases and 2 bases, there was a span of 17 bases. This CDR3 has 16 amino acids.

This rearrangement joins TRBV28 to TRBJ2-7, with 10 bases aligning to TRBD2. The CDR3 totals 15 residues. V was pared by 7 bases and J by 4 bases, with 10 bases of the junction left unmatched. Germline V gene sequence: CDR1 MDHEN, CDR2 SYDVKM. CDR3 nucleotide sequence: TGTGCCAGCATCCCCGAGGCTAGCGGGAGTTACGAGCAGTACTTC. This translates into CASIPEASGSYEQYF.

J is TRBJ2-5 and V is TRBV6-1; TRBD2 matches at 10 bases. Unmatched junction bases numbered 11, after V lost 3 bases and J lost 7 bases. Germline V gene lookup returns CDR1 MNHNS and CDR2 SASEGT. The CDR3 covers 16 residues. CDR3 sequence: CASSDESGGALGTQYF. Here the CDR3 DNA reads TGTGCCAGCAGTGATGAGAGCGGGGGGGCCCTAGGGACCCAGTACTTC.

This chain uses TRBV5-6 with TRBJ2-5, with D tentatively TRBD1 (6 bases). V was cut by 4 bases and J by 2 bases, with 9 bases left in between. The CDR3 spans 13 residues. Germline V CDR1 and CDR2: SGHDT, YYEEEE. CDR3 amino acids: CASSRTVQETQYF. The DNA for the CDR3 is TGTGCCAGCAGCAGGACAGTTCAAGAGACCCAGTACTTC.

V gene TRBV27 combines with J gene TRBJ1-2; no clear D. The CDR3 totals 13 residues. V dropped 6 bases and J dropped 7 bases, with 15 bases sitting between them. Germline V gene sequence: CDR1 MNHEY, CDR2 SMNVEV (reference sequence). CDR3 nucleotide sequence: TGTGCCAGCAGCTCTAATTGGGCCGGTGGCTACACCTTC. Its protein product is CASSSNWAGGYTF.

V gene TRBV6-6 combines with J gene TRBJ2-1; the match to TRBD2 covers 16 bases. The trim removed 6 bases at V and 9 bases at J, leaving 14 bases unmatched. Germline-derived CDR1 and CDR2 are MNHNY and SVGAGI (reference sequence). The CDR3 runs 18 residues. The CDR3 coding sequence is TGTGCCAGCAGACGAGGGACTAGCGGGAGGGCCTTGAGCAGTGAGCAGTTCTTC. Translating gives CASRRGTSGRALSSEQFF.

As DNA, the CDR3 is TGTGCCAGCAGGCCCGACAGTACAGATACGCAGTATTTT. Its protein product is CASRPDSTDTQYF. The V and J genes are TRBV6-5 and TRBJ2-3; D perhaps matches TRBD1 (5 bases). V was clipped by 6 bases and J by 3 bases, with 10 bases between them. Per germline, CDR1 MNHEY and CDR2 SVGAGI. The CDR3 is 13 residues long.

This sequence joins TRBV11-2 and TRBJ2-6, with 9 nucleotides matching TRBD1. Germline V gives CDR1 SGHAT, CDR2 FQNNGV. This CDR3 comprises 17 residues. V shed 5 bases, J shed 4 bases, and the junction held 9 bases outside the gene matches. CDR3 in amino acids: CASSLGTGWRGANVLTF. Here the CDR3 DNA reads TGTGCCAGCAGCCTGGGGACAGGGTGGCGAGGGGCCAACGTCCTGACTTTC.